This T cell receptor beta chain was profiled in a study of shared clonotypes between healthy human individuals. Findings and caveats of the study: Generally, naive subsets (rather than memory subsets) showed larger estimated richness. Sharing across four donors was highest in naive CD4 (around 5%) and lowest in memory CD8 (around 0.4%).

Method: immunoSEQ multiplex PCR; TCRdb's copy keeps in-frame clones and lacks some. The sample consists of 2 million or so clones, roughly 94% of them appearing once. A note on this clone: Its antigen is still unknown.

Germline CDR1 and CDR2: SGDLS and YYNGEE. V was clipped by 4 bases and J by 7 bases; unmatched bases: 9. The length of the CDR3 is 14 residues. The genes are TRBV9 and TRBJ1-2; TRBD1 aligns across 8 bases. The specimen sequenced was naive CD4+ T cells sorted from blood. Regarding subset: CD45RA+ positively selected. The source is a man aged 18 to 30 in good health. The CDR3 nucleotides are TGTGCCAGCAGCAACTCAGGACAGGGAAGTGGCTACACCTTC. Encoded protein: CASSNSGQGSGYTF.